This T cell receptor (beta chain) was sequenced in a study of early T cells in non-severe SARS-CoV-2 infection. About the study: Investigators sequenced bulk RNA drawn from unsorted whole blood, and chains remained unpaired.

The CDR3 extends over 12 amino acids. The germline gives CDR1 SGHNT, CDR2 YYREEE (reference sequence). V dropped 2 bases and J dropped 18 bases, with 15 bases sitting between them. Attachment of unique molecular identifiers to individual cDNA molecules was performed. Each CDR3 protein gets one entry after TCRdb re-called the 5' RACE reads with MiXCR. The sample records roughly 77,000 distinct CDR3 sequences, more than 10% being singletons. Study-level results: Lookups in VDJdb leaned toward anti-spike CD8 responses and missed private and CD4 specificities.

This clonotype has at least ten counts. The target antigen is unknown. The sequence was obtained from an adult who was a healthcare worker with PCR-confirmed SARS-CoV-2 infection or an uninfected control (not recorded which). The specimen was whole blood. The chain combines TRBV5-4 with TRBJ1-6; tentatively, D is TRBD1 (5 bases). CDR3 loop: CASSFDGASYHF. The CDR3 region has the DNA TGTGCCAGCAGCTTCGACGGGGCCAGTTACCACTTT.